One T cell receptor beta chain is described in this entry. TCRdb's table, derived via immunoSEQ multiplex PCR, lists solely in-frame clones and lacks some. The table includes 300,000 to 500,000 clones, approximately 91% detected once. Indicated treatment: approximately 18 received Ad26.COV2.S at low or high dose, single or two shots; about 5 received placebo; per-sample allocation not given. Samples were taken on day 63 after the first vaccine or placebo injection. The CDR3 totals 15 residues. With 0 bases clipped from V and 3 bases from J, the junction kept 5 bases outside the gene matches. The germline V gene encodes CDR1 SGHNT and CDR2 YYREEE (reference sequence). This sample was taken from a study of Ad26.COV2.S vaccination and SARS-CoV-2 variants.

The input for sequencing was peripheral blood, taken in a trial of Ad26.COV2.S vaccine versus placebo. This receptor was obtained from a person between 18 and 65 years old who received the Ad26.COV2.S COVID-19 vaccine or a placebo. The rearrangement joins TRBV5-4 to TRBJ1-2, with 7 bases that match TRBD1. The CDR3 reads CASSLEGGAYYGYTF. CDR3 sequence (DNA): TGTGCCAGCAGCTTGGAAGGGGGCGCTTACTATGGCTACACCTTC. Looking up the rest from reference TRBV5-4 and TRBJ1-2 gives the full variable domain: ETGVTQSPTHLIKTRGQQVTLRCSSQSGHNTVSWYQQALGQGPQFIFQYYREEENGRGNFPPRFSGLQFPNYSSELNVNALELDDSALYLCASSLEGGAYYGYTFGSGTRLTVV.